Detailed here is one T cell receptor beta chain. The germline gene is not matched at one end of the junction; a read error may be the cause. The CDR3 length is 13 residues. CDR1 and CDR2 (germline): SGHAT, FQNNGV. Primers used in a second PCR of roughly 6 to 11 cycles were a sample-barcoded 5' primer and a J-beta primer mix. One entry per CDR3 protein, called by TCRdb with MiXCR from the 5' RACE reads. The data contain approximately 800,000 distinct CDR3 sequences, roughly 60% of them singletons. This sample stems from a study of blood T cells in healthy people across ages. The origin of this receptor is a man between 25 and 39 years old in good health. This chain links TRBV11-2 with TRBJ1-1; D may be TRBD1 (6 bases). The sequencing sample was made of blood. The CDR3 coding sequence is TGTACCAGCAGCTCAGCTGGTACAGGGCAAGCTTTCTTT. As protein: CTSSSAGTGQAFF.